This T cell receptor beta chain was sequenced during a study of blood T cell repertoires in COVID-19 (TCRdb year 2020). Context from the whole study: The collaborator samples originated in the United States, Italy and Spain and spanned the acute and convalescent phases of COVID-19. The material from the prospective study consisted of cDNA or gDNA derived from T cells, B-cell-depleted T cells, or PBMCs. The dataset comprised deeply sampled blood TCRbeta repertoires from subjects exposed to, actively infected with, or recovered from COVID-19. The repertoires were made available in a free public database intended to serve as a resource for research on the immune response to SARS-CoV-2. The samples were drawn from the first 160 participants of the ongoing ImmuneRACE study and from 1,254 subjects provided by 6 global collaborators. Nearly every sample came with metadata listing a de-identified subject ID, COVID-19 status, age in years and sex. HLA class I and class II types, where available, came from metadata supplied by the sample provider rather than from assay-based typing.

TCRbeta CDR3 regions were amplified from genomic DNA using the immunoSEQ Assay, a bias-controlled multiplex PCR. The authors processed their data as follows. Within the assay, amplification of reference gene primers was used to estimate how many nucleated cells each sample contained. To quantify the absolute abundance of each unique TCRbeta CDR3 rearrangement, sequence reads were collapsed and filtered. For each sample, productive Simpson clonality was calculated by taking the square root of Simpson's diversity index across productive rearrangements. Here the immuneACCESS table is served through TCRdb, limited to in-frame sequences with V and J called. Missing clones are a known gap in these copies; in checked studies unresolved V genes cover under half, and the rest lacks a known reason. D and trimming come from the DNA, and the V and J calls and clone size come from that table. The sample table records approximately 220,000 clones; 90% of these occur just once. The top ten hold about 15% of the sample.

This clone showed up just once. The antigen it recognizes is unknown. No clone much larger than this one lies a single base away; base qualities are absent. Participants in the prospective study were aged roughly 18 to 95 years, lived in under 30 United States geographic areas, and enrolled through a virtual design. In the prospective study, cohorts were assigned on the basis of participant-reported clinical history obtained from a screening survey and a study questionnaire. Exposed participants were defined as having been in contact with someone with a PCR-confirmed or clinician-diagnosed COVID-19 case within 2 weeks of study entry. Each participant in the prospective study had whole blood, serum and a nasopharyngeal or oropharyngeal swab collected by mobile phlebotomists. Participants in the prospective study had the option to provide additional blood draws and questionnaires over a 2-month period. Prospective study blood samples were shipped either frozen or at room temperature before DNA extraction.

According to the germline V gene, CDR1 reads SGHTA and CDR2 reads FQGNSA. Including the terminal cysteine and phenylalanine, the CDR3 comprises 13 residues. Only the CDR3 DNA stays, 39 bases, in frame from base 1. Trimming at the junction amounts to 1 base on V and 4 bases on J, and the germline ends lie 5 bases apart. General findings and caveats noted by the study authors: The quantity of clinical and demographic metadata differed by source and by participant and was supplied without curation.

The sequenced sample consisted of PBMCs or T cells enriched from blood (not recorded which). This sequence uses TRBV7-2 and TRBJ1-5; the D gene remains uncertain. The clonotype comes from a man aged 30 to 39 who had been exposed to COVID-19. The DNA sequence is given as TGTGCCAGCAGCTTAGGCGTGAATCAGCCCCAGCATTTT. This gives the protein CASSLGVNQPQHF. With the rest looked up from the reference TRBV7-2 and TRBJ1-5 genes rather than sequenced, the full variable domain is GAGVSQSPSNKVTEKGKDVELRCDPISGHTALYWYRQSLGQGLEFLIYFQGNSAPDKSGLPSDRFSAERTGGSVSTLTIQRTQQEDSAVYLCASSLGVNQPQHFGDGTRLSIL.